This T cell receptor beta chain derives from a study of cytomegalovirus exposure and HLA in healthy donors. In regard to this clone: Its matching antigen is unknown.

Germline lookup yields CDR1 SGHDT and CDR2 YYEEEE. The germline V and J ends were trimmed by 1 base and 6 bases, with 11 bases remaining between them. CDR3 length: 13 amino acids. PCR amplification relied on 60 Vbeta primers (plus 13 Jbeta primers). The table came from immunoSEQ multiplex PCR; TCRdb's copy has only in-frame clones and leaves some out. The top ten hold approximately 8.9% of the sample, which has roughly 38,000 clones, around 76% seen once. Whole-study results and caveats: In an earlier analysis, productive rearrangement rates for most beta V segments clustered near 87% or 30%. Researchers reported in a later analysis that common viral pathogens appeared linked to several top clusters. The number of N-insertions in an Asian-associated ancestry cluster was reportedly below the roughly 660-donor mean in a later analysis.

Specimen: PBMCs. The sequence was collected from a woman aged 25 to 39 in good health and CMV-seropositive. The V gene is TRBV5-6, the J gene TRBJ2-7, with D uncertain. The CDR3 spells CASSLWSLSEQYF. DNA of the CDR3: TGTGCCAGCAGCTTGTGGAGCTTATCCGAGCAGTACTTC.